This entry features one T cell receptor beta chain sequence. Methods used by the authors: Amplification from reference gene primers served as the basis for estimated nucleated cell counts. Clones were read by immunoSEQ multiplex PCR, and TCRdb kept only the in-frame ones, dropping some. Clone size and the V and J calls come from that table; the DNA yielded D and trimming. Altogether about 250,000 clones are present, about 84% being singletons, with the ten largest covering about 5.4%. The record originates from a study of blood T cell repertoires in COVID-19. The germline CDR1 and CDR2 sequences are KGHSY and FQNENV. V shed 4 bases, J shed 0 bases, and the junction held 9 bases outside the gene matches. CDR3 size: 17 residues.

Sequenced sample: peripheral blood. The sequence derives from an elderly woman with COVID-19, enrolled during active disease. The chain recombines TRBV16 with TRBJ1-5, with 7 bases lining up with TRBD1. CDR3 sequence: CASSPPGQRLSNQPQHF. CDR3 sequence (DNA): TGTGCCAGCAGCCCTCCGGGACAGCGACTTAGCAATCAGCCCCAGCATTTT.